Listed below are T cell receptor beta chains from one sample, sequenced in a study of T-cell reconstitution after alpha-beta-depleted transplantation in children. MiXCR was run by TCRdb on the PCR reads, yielding one entry per CDR3 protein. The repertoire holds 500,000 to 600,000 distinct CDR3 sequences, with about a quarter as singletons. This material consisted of PBMCs, taken before TCRalphabeta/CD19-depleted stem cell transplant. The receptors were sampled from a boy in the first two years of life with Wiskott-Aldrich syndrome, due to receive a stem cell transplant. Each CDR3 is given with its conserved first and last residue. The order of the fields is V gene, D gene, clone size, J gene, CDR3 DNA, CDR3 protein. A D gene is named only where the DNA matches it firmly. For some rows the clone size is stated as once, few or many, or as a class when expanded; others skip it.

V gene: TRBV12-3/TRBV12-4; D gene: .; clone size: .; J gene: TRBJ1-1; CDR3 DNA: TGTGCCAGCAGTTACCAGACCGGGTTAAGGGTAGCTTTCTTT; CDR3 protein: CASSYQTGLRVAFF
V gene: TRBV4-1; D gene: TRBD2; clone size: .; J gene: TRBJ2-1; CDR3 DNA: TGCGCCAGCAGCCATACCGGGACTAGCGGGAGTTGGGAGCAGTTCTTC; CDR3 protein: CASSHTGTSGSWEQFF
V gene: TRBV7-9; D gene: .; clone size: few; J gene: TRBJ1-4; CDR3 DNA: TGTGCCAGCAGCTTAACTGAAAAACTGTTTTTT; CDR3 protein: CASSLTEKLFF
V gene: TRBV4-1; D gene: .; clone size: few; J gene: TRBJ2-1; CDR3 DNA: TGCGCCAGCAGCCAAGAGTCGGGGGTTCCCGAGCCCCCCTACAATGAGCAGTTCTTC; CDR3 protein: CASSQESGVPEPPYNEQFF
V gene: TRBV10-1; D gene: .; clone size: .; J gene: TRBJ2-1; CDR3 DNA: TGCGCCAGCAGTTCCCACAGTGGGAGTGTCAATGAGCAGTTCTTC; CDR3 protein: CASSSHSGSVNEQFF
V gene: TRBV6-1; D gene: .; clone size: .; J gene: TRBJ1-6; CDR3 DNA: TGTGCCAGCCGGGACTCCTATAATTCACCCCTCCACTTT; CDR3 protein: CASRDSYNSPLHF
V gene: TRBV12-3/TRBV12-4; D gene: .; clone size: .; J gene: TRBJ1-1; CDR3 DNA: TGTGCCAGCCGGCGACAGGTGGGATCTGAAGCTTTCTTT; CDR3 protein: CASRRQVGSEAFF
V gene: TRBV5-1; D gene: .; clone size: .; J gene: TRBJ2-6; CDR3 DNA: TGCGCCAGCAGCTTGCTTAAAGGGGGATCTGGGGCCAACGTCCTGACTTTC; CDR3 protein: CASSLLKGGSGANVLTF
V gene: TRBV7-3; D gene: TRBD2; clone size: few; J gene: TRBJ2-1; CDR3 DNA: TGTGCCAGCAGCTTACAAGCGGGAATTGAGCAGTTCTTC; CDR3 protein: CASSLQAGIEQFF
V gene: TRBV28; D gene: .; clone size: .; J gene: TRBJ2-5; CDR3 DNA: TGTGCCAGCAGTTTAGGAAGCAGGGAAGAGACCCAGTACTTC; CDR3 protein: CASSLGSREETQYF
V gene: TRBV12-3/TRBV12-4; D gene: .; clone size: few; J gene: TRBJ1-3; CDR3 DNA: TGTGCCAGCAGTTTAGGTGCCTCTGGAAACACCATATATTTT; CDR3 protein: CASSLGASGNTIYF
V gene: TRBV7-2; D gene: TRBD2; clone size: few; J gene: TRBJ2-1; CDR3 DNA: TGTGCCAGCAGCTTTCGGCGAGGACTAGCAAATGAGCAGTTCTTC; CDR3 protein: CASSFRRGLANEQFF
V gene: TRBV20-1; D gene: .; clone size: .; J gene: TRBJ2-7; CDR3 DNA: TGCAGTGCTAGGAAGGGTTTGGGCTACGAGCAGTACTTC; CDR3 protein: CSARKGLGYEQYF
V gene: TRBV30; D gene: .; clone size: few; J gene: TRBJ1-5; CDR3 DNA: TGTGCCTGGAGTGAAACAGGGCCGGGGTATAGCAATCAGCCCCAGCATTTT; CDR3 protein: CAWSETGPGYSNQPQHF
V gene: TRBV14; D gene: .; clone size: once; J gene: TRBJ2-5; CDR3 DNA: TGTGCCAGCAGCCAAGATAGGCATGAAGAGACCCAGTACTTC; CDR3 protein: CASSQDRHEETQYF
V gene: TRBV6-6; D gene: .; clone size: few; J gene: TRBJ2-1; CDR3 DNA: TGTGCCAGCAGTTACTTGACGGTTGAGCAGTTCTTC; CDR3 protein: CASSYLTVEQFF
V gene: TRBV12-3/TRBV12-4; D gene: TRBD1; clone size: once; J gene: TRBJ1-5; CDR3 DNA: TGTGCCAGCAGTACAAACCACCGGGACAGGAGCAATCAGCCCCAGCATTTT; CDR3 protein: CASSTNHRDRSNQPQHF
V gene: TRBV7-9; D gene: .; clone size: few; J gene: TRBJ1-1; CDR3 DNA: TGTGCCAGCAGCTTAGGGGTTTCGAACACTGAAGCTTTCTTT; CDR3 protein: CASSLGVSNTEAFF
V gene: TRBV5-1; D gene: TRBD1; clone size: few; J gene: TRBJ2-1; CDR3 DNA: TGCGCCAGCAGCTTGTGGGGGACAGATGAGCAGTTCTTC; CDR3 protein: CASSLWGTDEQFF
V gene: TRBV12-3/TRBV12-4; D gene: TRBD1; clone size: few; J gene: TRBJ2-5; CDR3 DNA: TGTGCCAGCAGTGGACAGGGGGCGAAAAAGACCCAGTACTTC; CDR3 protein: CASSGQGAKKTQYF
V gene: TRBV30; D gene: .; clone size: .; J gene: TRBJ1-6; CDR3 DNA: TGTGCCTGGAGTTACCTCCGGAAACGGGATTCACCCCTCCACTTT; CDR3 protein: CAWSYLRKRDSPLHF